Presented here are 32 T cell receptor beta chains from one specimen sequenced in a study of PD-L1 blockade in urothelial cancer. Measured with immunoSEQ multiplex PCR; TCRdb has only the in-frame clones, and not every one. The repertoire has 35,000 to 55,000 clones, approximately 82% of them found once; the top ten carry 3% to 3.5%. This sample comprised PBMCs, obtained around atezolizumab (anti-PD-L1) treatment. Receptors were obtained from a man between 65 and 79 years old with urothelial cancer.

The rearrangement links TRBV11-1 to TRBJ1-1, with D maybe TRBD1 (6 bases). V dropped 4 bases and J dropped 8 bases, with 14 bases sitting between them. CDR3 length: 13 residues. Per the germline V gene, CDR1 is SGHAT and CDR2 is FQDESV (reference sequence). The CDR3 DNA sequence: TGTGCCAGCAGCTACGAAGCCGGGACAGAAGCTTTCTTT. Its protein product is CASSYEAGTEAFF.

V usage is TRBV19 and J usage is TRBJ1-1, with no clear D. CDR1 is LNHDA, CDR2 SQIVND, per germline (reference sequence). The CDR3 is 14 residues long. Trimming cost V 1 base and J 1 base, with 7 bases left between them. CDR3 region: CASSIAAGNTEAFF. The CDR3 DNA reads TGTGCCAGTAGTATAGCGGCAGGGAACACTGAAGCTTTCTTT.

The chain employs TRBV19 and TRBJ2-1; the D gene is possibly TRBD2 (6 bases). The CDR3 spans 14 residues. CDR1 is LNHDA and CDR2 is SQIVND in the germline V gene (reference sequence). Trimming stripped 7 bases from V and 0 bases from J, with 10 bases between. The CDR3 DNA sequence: TGTGCCAGTACCTCCGGGAGCTCCTACAATGAGCAGTTCTTC. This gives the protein CASTSGSSYNEQFF. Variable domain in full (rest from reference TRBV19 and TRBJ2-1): DGGITQSPKYLFRKEGQNVTLSCEQNLNHDAMYWYRQDPGQGLRLIYYSQIVNDFQKGDIAEGYSVSREKKESFPLTVTSAQKNPTAFYLCASTSGSSYNEQFFGPGTRLTVL.

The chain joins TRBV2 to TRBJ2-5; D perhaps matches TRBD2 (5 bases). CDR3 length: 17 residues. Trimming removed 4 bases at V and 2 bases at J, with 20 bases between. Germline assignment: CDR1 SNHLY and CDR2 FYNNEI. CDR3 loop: CASSGSWRSVGQETQYF. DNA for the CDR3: TGTGCCAGCAGTGGCTCCTGGAGGAGCGTGGGGCAAGAGACCCAGTACTTC. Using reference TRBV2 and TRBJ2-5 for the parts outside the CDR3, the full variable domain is EPEVTQTPSHQVTQMGQEVILRCVPISNHLYFYWYRQILGQKVEFLVSFYNNEISEKSEIFDDQFSVERPDGSNFTLKIRSTKLEDSAMYFCASSGSWRSVGQETQYFGPGTRLLVL.

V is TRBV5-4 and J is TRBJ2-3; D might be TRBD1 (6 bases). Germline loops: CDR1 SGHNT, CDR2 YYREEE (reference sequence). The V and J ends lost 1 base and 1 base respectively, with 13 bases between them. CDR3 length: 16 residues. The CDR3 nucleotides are TGTGCCAGCAGCTTGAGGTGGGCAGGGGGCACAGATACGCAGTATTTT. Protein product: CASSLRWAGGTDTQYF.

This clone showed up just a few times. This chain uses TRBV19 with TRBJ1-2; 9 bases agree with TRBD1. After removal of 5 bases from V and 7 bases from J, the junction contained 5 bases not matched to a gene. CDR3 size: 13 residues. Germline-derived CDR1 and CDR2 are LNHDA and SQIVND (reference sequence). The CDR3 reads CASSRQGDGGYTF. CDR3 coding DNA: TGTGCCAGTAGTCGACAGGGGGATGGTGGCTACACCTTC.

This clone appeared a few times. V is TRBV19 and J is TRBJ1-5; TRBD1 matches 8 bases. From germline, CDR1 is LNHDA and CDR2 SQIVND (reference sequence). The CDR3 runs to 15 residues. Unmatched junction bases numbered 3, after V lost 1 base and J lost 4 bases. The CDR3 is CASSIVGQANQPQHF. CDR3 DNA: TGTGCCAGTAGTATAGTGGGACAGGCAAATCAGCCCCAGCATTTT.

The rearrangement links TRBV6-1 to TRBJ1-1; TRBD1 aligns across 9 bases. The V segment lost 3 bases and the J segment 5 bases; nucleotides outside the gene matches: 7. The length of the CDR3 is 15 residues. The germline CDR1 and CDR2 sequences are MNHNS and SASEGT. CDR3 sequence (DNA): TGTGCCAGCAGTGACACAGGGGGCGAAGTAACTGAAGCTTTCTTT. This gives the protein CASSDTGGEVTEAFF.

DNA of the CDR3: TGCAGCGTCGTAGCCCCGAACACTGAAGCTTTCTTT. It yields the protein CSVVAPNTEAFF. The chain links TRBV29-1 to TRBJ1-1; D not certain. Germline CDR1 and CDR2: SQVTM and ANQGSEA. The CDR3 has 12 amino acids. The ends were cut back, 6 bases at V and 1 base at J, with 9 bases in the middle.

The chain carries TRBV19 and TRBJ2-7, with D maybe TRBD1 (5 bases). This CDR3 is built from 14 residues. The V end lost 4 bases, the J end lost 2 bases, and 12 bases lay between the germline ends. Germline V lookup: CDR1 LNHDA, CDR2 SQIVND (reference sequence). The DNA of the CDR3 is TGTGCCAGTAGTACAACGACAGACGCCTACGAGCAGTACTTC. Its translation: CASSTTTDAYEQYF. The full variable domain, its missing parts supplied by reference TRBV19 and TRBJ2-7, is DGGITQSPKYLFRKEGQNVTLSCEQNLNHDAMYWYRQDPGQGLRLIYYSQIVNDFQKGDIAEGYSVSREKKESFPLTVTSAQKNPTAFYLCASSTTTDAYEQYFGPGTRLTVT.

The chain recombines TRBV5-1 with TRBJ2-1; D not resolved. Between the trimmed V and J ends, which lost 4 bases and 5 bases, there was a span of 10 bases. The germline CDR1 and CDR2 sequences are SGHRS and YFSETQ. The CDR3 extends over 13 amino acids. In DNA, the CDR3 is TGCGCCAGCAGCCGTACCCGAGACAATGAGCAGTTCTTC. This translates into CASSRTRDNEQFF.

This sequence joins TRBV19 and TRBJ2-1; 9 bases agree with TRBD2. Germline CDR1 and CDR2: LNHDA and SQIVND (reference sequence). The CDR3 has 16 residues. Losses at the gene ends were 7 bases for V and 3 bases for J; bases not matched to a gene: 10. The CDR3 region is CASIGRLAGFYNEQFF. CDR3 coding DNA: TGTGCCAGTATAGGCCGGCTAGCGGGGTTCTACAATGAGCAGTTCTTC.

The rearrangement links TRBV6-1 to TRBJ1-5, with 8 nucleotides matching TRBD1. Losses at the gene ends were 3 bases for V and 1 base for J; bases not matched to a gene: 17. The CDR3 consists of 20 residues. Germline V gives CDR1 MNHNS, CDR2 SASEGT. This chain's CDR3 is CASSDHLPGQVTTSNQPQHF. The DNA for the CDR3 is TGTGCCAGCAGTGACCATCTTCCGGGACAGGTAACTACGAGCAATCAGCCCCAGCATTTT.

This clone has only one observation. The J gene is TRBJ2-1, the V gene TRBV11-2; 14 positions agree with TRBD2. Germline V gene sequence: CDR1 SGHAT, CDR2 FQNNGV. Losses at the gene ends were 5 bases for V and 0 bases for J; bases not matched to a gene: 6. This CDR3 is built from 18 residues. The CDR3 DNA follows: TGTGCCAGCAGCCCGGGGACTAGCGGGAGTTCCTCCTACAATGAGCAGTTCTTC. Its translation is CASSPGTSGSSSYNEQFF.

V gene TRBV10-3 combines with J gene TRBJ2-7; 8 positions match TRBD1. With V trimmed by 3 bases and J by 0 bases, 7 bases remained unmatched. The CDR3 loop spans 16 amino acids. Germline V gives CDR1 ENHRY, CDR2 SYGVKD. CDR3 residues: CAISDRGQGVSYEQYF. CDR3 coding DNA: TGTGCCATCAGTGACCGCGGACAGGGCGTCTCCTACGAGCAGTACTTC.

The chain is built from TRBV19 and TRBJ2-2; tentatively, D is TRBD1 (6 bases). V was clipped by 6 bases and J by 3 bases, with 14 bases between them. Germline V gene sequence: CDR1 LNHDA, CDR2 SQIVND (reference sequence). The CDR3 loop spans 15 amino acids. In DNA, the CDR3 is TGTGCCAGTAGAAGTAACAGGGAATACACCGGGGAGCTGTTTTTT. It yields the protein CASRSNREYTGELFF. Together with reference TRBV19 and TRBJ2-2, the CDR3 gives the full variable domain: DGGITQSPKYLFRKEGQNVTLSCEQNLNHDAMYWYRQDPGQGLRLIYYSQIVNDFQKGDIAEGYSVSREKKESFPLTVTSAQKNPTAFYLCASRSNREYTGELFFGEGSRLTVL.

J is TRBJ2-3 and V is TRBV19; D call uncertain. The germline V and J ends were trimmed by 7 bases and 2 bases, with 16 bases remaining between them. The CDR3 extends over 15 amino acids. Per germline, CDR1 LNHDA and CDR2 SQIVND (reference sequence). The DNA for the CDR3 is TGTGCCAGTACCCAAGACTCACACCCCACAGATACGCAGTATTTT. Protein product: CASTQDSHPTDTQYF.

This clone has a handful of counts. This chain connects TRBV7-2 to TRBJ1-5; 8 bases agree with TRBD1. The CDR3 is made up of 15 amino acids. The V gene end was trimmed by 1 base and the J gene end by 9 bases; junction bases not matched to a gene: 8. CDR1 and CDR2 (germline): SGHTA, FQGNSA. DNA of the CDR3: TGTGCCAGCAGCTTAGATGACAGGGGCCGCTCGCCCCAGCATTTT. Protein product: CASSLDDRGRSPQHF.

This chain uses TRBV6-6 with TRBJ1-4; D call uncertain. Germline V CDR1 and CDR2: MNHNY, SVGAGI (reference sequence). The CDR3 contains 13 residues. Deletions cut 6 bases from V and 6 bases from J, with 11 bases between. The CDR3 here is CASSGGSDEKLFF. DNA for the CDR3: TGTGCCAGCAGCGGAGGATCCGATGAAAAACTGTTTTTT.

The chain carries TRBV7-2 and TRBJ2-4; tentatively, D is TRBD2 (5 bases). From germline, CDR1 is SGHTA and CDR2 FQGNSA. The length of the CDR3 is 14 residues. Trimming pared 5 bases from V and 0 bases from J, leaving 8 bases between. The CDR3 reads CASSNGVAKNIQYF. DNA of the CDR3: TGTGCCAGCAGCAACGGGGTAGCCAAAAACATTCAGTACTTC.

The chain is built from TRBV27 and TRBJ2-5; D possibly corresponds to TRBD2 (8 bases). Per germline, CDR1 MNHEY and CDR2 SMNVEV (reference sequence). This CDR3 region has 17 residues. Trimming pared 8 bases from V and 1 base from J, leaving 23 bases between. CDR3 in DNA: TGTGCCAGCGGCGGAGCGGGAGAGCACAGGGGCCAAGAGACCCAGTACTTC. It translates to CASGGAGEHRGQETQYF.

CDR3 sequence reads: CASSLEGRRNTEAFF. The CDR3 DNA sequence: TGCGCCAGCAGCTTGGAGGGGCGGAGGAACACTGAAGCTTTCTTT. The chain employs TRBV5-1 and TRBJ1-1, with a weak D call TRBD1 (5 bases). V was shortened by 0 bases and J by 1 base, with 10 bases between the two germline ends. The CDR3 has 15 residues. CDR1 and CDR2 from the germline V gene are SGHRS and YFSETQ.

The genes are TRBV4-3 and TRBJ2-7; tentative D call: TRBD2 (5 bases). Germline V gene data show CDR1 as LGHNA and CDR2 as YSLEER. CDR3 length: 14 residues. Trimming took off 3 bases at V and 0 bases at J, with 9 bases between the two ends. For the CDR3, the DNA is TGCGCCAGCAGCCACCTCAGCGGCTCCTACGAGCAGTACTTC. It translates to CASSHLSGSYEQYF.

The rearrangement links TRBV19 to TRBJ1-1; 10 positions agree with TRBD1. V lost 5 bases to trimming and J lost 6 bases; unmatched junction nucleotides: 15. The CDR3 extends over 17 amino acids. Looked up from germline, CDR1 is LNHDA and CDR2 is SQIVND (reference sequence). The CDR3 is CASSDPRTGGRSAEAFF. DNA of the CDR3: TGTGCCAGTAGTGACCCGAGGACAGGGGGACGGAGCGCTGAAGCTTTCTTT.

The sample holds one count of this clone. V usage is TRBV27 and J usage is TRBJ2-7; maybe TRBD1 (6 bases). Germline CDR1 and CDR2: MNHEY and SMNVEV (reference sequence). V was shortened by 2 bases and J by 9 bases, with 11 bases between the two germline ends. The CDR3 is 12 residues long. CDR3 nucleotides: TGTGCCAGCAGTTTAAACACAGGGAGGCAGTACTTC. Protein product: CASSLNTGRQYF.

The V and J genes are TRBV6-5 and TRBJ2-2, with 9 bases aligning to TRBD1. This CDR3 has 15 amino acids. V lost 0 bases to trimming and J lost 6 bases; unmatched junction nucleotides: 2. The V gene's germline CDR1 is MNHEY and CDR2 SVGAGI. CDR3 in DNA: TGTGCCAGCAGTTACTCGGGACAGGGTCCCGGGGAGCTGTTTTTT. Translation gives CASSYSGQGPGELFF.

The CDR3 DNA reads TGTGCCAGCAGCCCTGGACAGGGGCTTCTATACGATGAGCAGTTCTTC. Translating it yields CASSPGQGLLYDEQFF. The rearrangement uses TRBV4-2 and TRBJ2-1, with TRBD1 matching 9 bases. The CDR3 runs 16 residues. Germline V CDR1 and CDR2: LGHNA, YNFKEQ. V shed 4 bases, J shed 8 bases, and the junction held 12 bases outside the gene matches.

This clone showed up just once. The CDR3 here is CASRSPGLSTDTQYF. The DNA for the CDR3 is TGTGCCAGCAGGTCACCCGGACTTAGCACAGATACGCAGTATTTT. V usage is TRBV7-2 and J usage is TRBJ2-3, with D possibly matching TRBD2 (5 bases). CDR1 and CDR2 from the germline V gene are SGHTA and FQGNSA. The CDR3 length is 15 residues. The V end lost 6 bases, the J end lost 0 bases, and 13 bases lay between the germline ends.

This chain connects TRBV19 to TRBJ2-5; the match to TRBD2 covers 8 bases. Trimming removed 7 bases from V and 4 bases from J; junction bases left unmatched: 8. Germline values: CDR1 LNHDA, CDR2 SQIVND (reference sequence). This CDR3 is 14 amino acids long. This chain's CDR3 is CASKTGGQGETQYF. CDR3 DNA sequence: TGTGCCAGTAAGACGGGAGGGCAAGGAGAGACCCAGTACTTC.

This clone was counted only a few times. CDR3 loop: CASSLNRASGSNEQFF. In DNA form, the CDR3 reads TGTGCCAGCAGCTTAAATAGGGCTAGCGGGAGCAATGAGCAGTTCTTC. The genes are TRBV7-3 and TRBJ2-1; 10 bases are shared with TRBD2. The germline CDR1 and CDR2 sequences are SGHTA and FQGTGA. This CDR3 comprises 16 residues. The ends lost 1 base at V and 6 bases at J; junction bases unmatched: 6.

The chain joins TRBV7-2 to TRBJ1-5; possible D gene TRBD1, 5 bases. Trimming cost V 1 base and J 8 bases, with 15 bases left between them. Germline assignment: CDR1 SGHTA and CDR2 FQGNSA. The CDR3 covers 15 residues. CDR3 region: CASSLEAGRFEPQHF. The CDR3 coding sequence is TGTGCCAGCAGCTTAGAAGCAGGGCGGTTTGAGCCCCAGCATTTT.

In DNA, the CDR3 is TGCGCCAGCAGCTTGGGGGCAAGCCCGACCGGCAACTATGGCTACACCTTC. The encoded protein is CASSLGASPTGNYGYTF. This sequence joins TRBV5-1 and TRBJ1-2; D not resolved. Germline values: CDR1 SGHRS, CDR2 YFSETQ. This CDR3 is 17 amino acids long. The germline V and J ends were trimmed by 0 bases and 2 bases, with 17 bases remaining between them.